The TCR beta chain under discussion was sequenced for a study of T-cell reconstitution after alpha-beta-depleted transplantation in children. Study-wide results and limits: Several hundred expanded graft clones reportedly supplied alpha-beta T cells about two months after transplant. From newly produced T cells came most of the T-cell counts and diversity one year after transplant.

The CDR3 has 14 residues. Between the trimmed V and J ends, which lost 3 bases and 5 bases, there was a span of 14 bases. Germline-derived CDR1 and CDR2 are MNHEY and SMNVEV (reference sequence). For this clonotype: Its antigen is currently unknown.

A TCRbeta library incorporating unique molecular identifiers was prepared. TCRdb used MiXCR to reprocess the PCR reads, holding one entry per CDR3 protein. In the table there are hundreds of thousands of distinct CDR3 sequences, approximately 13% of which are singletons. The V call is TRBV27, the J call TRBJ2-7; D call uncertain. Sequencing was performed on PBMCs, mostly from graft donor cells, taken 360 days after TCRalphabeta/CD19-depleted stem cell transplant. The sequence derives from a male patient younger than 18 who had a stem cell transplant for acute myeloid leukemia, so the T cells may come from the graft donor. DNA of the CDR3: TGTGCCAGCAGTTTTGTGGCCCGGCCGAACGAGCAGTACTTC. Translating it yields CASSFVARPNEQYF.